This T cell receptor beta chain appears in the sequencing data of a study of shared clonotypes between healthy human individuals. With respect to this clone: The antigen remains unidentified.

How the authors handled the data: Without quality scores, immunoSEQ junctional reads could not be filtered like full-length reads. Method: immunoSEQ multiplex PCR; TCRdb's copy keeps in-frame clones and lacks some. V, J and clone size were drawn from that table, and D and trimming were deduced from the DNA. The sample includes under 200,000 clones, 85% to 95% seen only once; the top ten take about 0.07%. Study-level findings and limits: Memory subsets generally showed smaller estimated richness than naive subsets did. It was anticipated that sequencing depth would influence how many clonotypes donors shared.

V shed 6 bases, J shed 0 bases, and the junction held 2 bases outside the gene matches. The germline V gene has CDR1 MNHEY and CDR2 SVGAGI. There are 14 residues in the CDR3. The study drew its donors from healthy HIV-negative adults without recent acute infections or vaccinations. Sequencing was carried out using naive CD4+ T cells sorted from blood. Subset in this sample: CD45RA+ positively selected. The receptor was isolated from a woman in her twenties or thirties in good health. V usage is TRBV6-5 and J usage is TRBJ2-1; 7 bases match TRBD2. In DNA, the CDR3 is TGTGCCAGCAGACCTAGCGGCTCCTACAATGAGCAGTTCTTC. It yields the protein CASRPSGSYNEQFF.